These 29 T cell receptor beta chains were all obtained from the same sample, sequenced in a study of CD8+ T cells in alopecia areata. Extracted RNA was reverse transcribed, and the resulting cDNA served as sequencing template. This table comes from immunoSEQ multiplex PCR, and its TCRdb copy is limited to in-frame clones, with some not included. The table lists about 200,000 clones, 56% of them singletons. Sequencing used CD8+ T cells sorted from blood. These receptor sequences come from a human donor in good health.

A single count supports this clone. V gene TRBV15 combines with J gene TRBJ1-2, with D tentatively TRBD1 (6 bases). Trimming removed 3 bases at V and 6 bases at J, with 17 bases between. This CDR3 contains 15 residues. Germline V gives CDR1 LNHNV, CDR2 YYDKDF (reference sequence). CDR3: CATSSSRQVINGYTF. Written as DNA, the CDR3 is TGTGCCACCAGCAGTAGCCGACAGGTCATTAATGGCTACACCTTC.

The chain employs TRBV6-1 and TRBJ2-1; D not certain. This CDR3 comprises 13 residues. CDR1 is MNHNS, CDR2 SASEGT, per germline. Trimming took 6 bases from V and 7 from J, leaving 13 bases between them. The CDR3 loop reads CASRDGGRNEQFF. CDR3 DNA sequence: TGTGCCAGCAGGGACGGCGGTAGGAATGAGCAGTTCTTC.

This clone was counted a few times. The genes are TRBV5-1 and TRBJ2-7, with D perhaps matching TRBD1 (6 bases). The CDR3 extends over 11 amino acids. Germline assignment: CDR1 SGHRS and CDR2 YFSETQ. Trimming took 4 bases from V and 7 from J, leaving 9 bases between them. This CDR3 is CASSLQGEQYF. The CDR3 coding sequence is TGCGCCAGCAGCCTACAGGGAGAGCAGTACTTC.

This sequence joins TRBV11-2 and TRBJ2-7; D perhaps matches TRBD2 (6 bases). Germline V gene lookup returns CDR1 SGHAT and CDR2 FQNNGV. Trimming cost V 5 bases and J 0 bases, with 14 bases left between them. CDR3 size: 15 residues. The DNA of the CDR3 is TGTGCCAGCAGCCGCGGGGCAGGCCCCTCCTACGAGCAGTACTTC. This translates into CASSRGAGPSYEQYF.

This clone was seen more than once but under ten times. This sequence joins TRBV21-1 and TRBJ2-3. TRBV21-1 is an annotated pseudogene. This CDR3 spans 15 amino acids. CDR3 protein: CASRSGPRVTDTQYF. The CDR3 bases are TGTGCCAGCCGTTCGGGACCGAGAGTCACAGATACGCAGTATTTT.

In its sample, this clone was seen a few times. This chain joins TRBV13 and TRBJ2-3; the match to TRBD2 covers 7 bases. V trimming: 5 bases; J trimming: 4 bases; junction bases outside the gene matches: 15. Germline CDR1 reads PRHDT; CDR2 reads FYEKMQ (reference sequence). The CDR3 is 17 residues long. CDR3 nucleotide sequence: TGTGCCAGCAGCCTGTCTCAGCGGGGACGCAATTCAGATACGCAGTATTTT. Residues: CASSLSQRGRNSDTQYF. Based on the CDR3 plus reference TRBV13 and TRBJ2-3, the full variable domain is AAGVIQSPRHLIKEKRETATLKCYPIPRHDTVYWYQQGPGQDPQFLISFYEKMQSDKGSIPDRFSAQQFSDYHSELNMSSLELGDSALYFCASSLSQRGRNSDTQYFGPGTRLTVL.

The gene calls are TRBV5-4 and TRBJ1-5, with 9 bases identical to TRBD1. Germline V lookup: CDR1 SGHNT, CDR2 YYREEE (reference sequence). The CDR3 consists of 15 residues. V lost 1 base and J lost 8; bases outside the gene matches: 7. Here the CDR3 reads CASSLMGQGAEPQHF. The CDR3 coding sequence is TGTGCCAGCAGCTTGATGGGACAGGGCGCGGAGCCCCAGCATTTT.

This clone has a handful of counts. J is TRBJ1-1 and V is TRBV21-1. TRBV21-1 is noted as a pseudogene. The CDR3 has 15 residues. The CDR3 loop is CASQRGGRTDTEAFF. Written as DNA, the CDR3 is TGTGCCAGCCAGCGAGGAGGGCGGACGGACACTGAAGCTTTCTTT.

The J gene is TRBJ1-2, the V gene TRBV27; TRBD1 matches at 7 bases. The CDR3 is 17 residues long. V shed 5 bases, J shed 2 bases, and the junction held 14 bases outside the gene matches. The germline V gene has CDR1 MNHEY and CDR2 SMNVEV (reference sequence). CDR3 coding DNA: TGTGCCAGCAGTCCCCAGGCCGGGACAGCCCAAAACTATGGCTACACCTTC. Its protein is CASSPQAGTAQNYGYTF.

This chain uses TRBV11-3 with TRBJ2-7; 7 bases are shared with TRBD2. Germline V gives CDR1 SGHNT, CDR2 YENEEA. The CDR3 length is 13 residues. The ends lost 11 bases at V and 0 bases at J; junction bases unmatched: 7. The CDR3 sequence: CAGPAGISYEQYF. For the CDR3, the DNA is TGTGCCGGCCCAGCGGGGATCTCCTACGAGCAGTACTTC.

This clone was seen more than once but under ten times. The chain employs TRBV5-1 and TRBJ2-3, with 13 bases identical to TRBD2. Per germline, CDR1 SGHRS and CDR2 YFSETQ. The J segment lost 2 bases and the V segment lost 3 bases, leaving 3 bases of the junction unmatched. CDR3 length: 16 amino acids. CDR3 residues: CASSSTSGGPTDTQYF. The CDR3 region has the DNA TGCGCCAGCAGCTCGACTAGCGGGGGGCCCACAGATACGCAGTATTTT.

On this clone: The sample contains more than one DNA sequence encoding this CDR3. The chain is built from TRBV15 and TRBJ1-5; D unclear. The CDR3 loop spans 14 amino acids. V lost 0 bases and J lost 0, with 3 bases in between. Germline V gene data show CDR1 as LNHNV and CDR2 as YYDKDF (reference sequence). The CDR3 loop is CATSRDSSNQPQHF. The CDR3 nucleotides are TGTGCCACCAGCAGAGATTCTAGCAATCAGCCCCAGCATTTT.

The V and J genes are TRBV13 and TRBJ2-2, with TRBD2 as a possible D gene (5 bases). From germline, CDR1 is PRHDT and CDR2 FYEKMQ (reference sequence). This CDR3 spans 13 amino acids. V was trimmed by 4 bases and J by 9 bases, leaving 12 bases between them. CDR3 DNA sequence: TGTGCCAGCAGCTCGGGAACCGGGAGGGAGCTGTTTTTT. Translated, it gives CASSSGTGRELFF.

The chain joins TRBV27 to TRBJ2-1, with D possibly matching TRBD1 (5 bases). In germline, CDR1 is MNHEY, CDR2 SMNVEV (reference sequence). V was trimmed by 0 bases and J by 10 bases, leaving 7 bases between them. The length of the CDR3 is 12 residues. The CDR3 sequence is CASSLSGVEQFF. In nucleotides, the CDR3 is TGTGCCAGCAGTTTATCAGGGGTCGAGCAGTTCTTC.

The V and J genes are TRBV5-1 and TRBJ2-7, with 8 bases matching TRBD2. The V segment lost 0 bases and the J segment 2 bases; nucleotides outside the gene matches: 1. CDR3 length: 14 residues. The germline V gene has CDR1 SGHRS and CDR2 YFSETQ. CDR3 sequence: CASSLERGTYEQYF. The CDR3 DNA is TGCGCCAGCAGCTTGGAGCGGGGGACCTACGAGCAGTACTTC. The variable domain in full, completed from reference TRBV5-1 and TRBJ2-7, reads KAGVTQTPRYLIKTRGQQVTLSCSPISGHRSVSWYQQTPGQGLQFLFEYFSETQRNKGNFPGRFSGRQFSNSRSEMNVSTLELGDSALYLCASSLERGTYEQYFGPGTRLTVT.

The V and J genes are TRBV25-1 and TRBJ2-1; D call uncertain. Per germline, CDR1 MGHDK and CDR2 SYGVNS. V was trimmed by 4 bases and J by 7 bases, leaving 2 bases between them. CDR3 size: 10 residues. CDR3 nucleotide sequence: TGTGCCAGCAGTGCGAATGAGCAGTTCTTC. This codes for CASSANEQFF.

The V call is TRBV4-1, the J call TRBJ1-2; no definite D call. Trimming removed 0 bases at V and 4 bases at J, with 9 bases between. CDR1 is MGHRA, CDR2 YSYEKL, per germline. This CDR3 has 14 residues. CDR3 bases: TGCGCCAGCAGCCAAGAAAATCTTGCCTATGGCTACACCTTC. It is translated as CASSQENLAYGYTF.

The chain carries TRBV5-1 and TRBJ2-1; D call uncertain. V shed 4 bases and J shed 0 bases, with 5 bases lying between them. Germline CDR1 is SGHRS and CDR2 is YFSETQ. This CDR3 has 13 amino acids. CDR3 DNA sequence: TGCGCCAGCAGCCGGAGCTCCTACAATGAGCAGTTCTTC. It encodes CASSRSSYNEQFF.

This clone occurred many times. The chain employs TRBV10-2 and TRBJ1-1, with no clear D. This CDR3 has 15 amino acids. V was cut by 1 base and J by 0 bases, with 9 bases left in between. Germline V CDR1 and CDR2: WSHSY, SAAADI. CDR3: CASSEWSTVNTEAFF. The CDR3 DNA sequence: TGCGCCAGCAGTGAGTGGTCCACCGTGAACACTGAAGCTTTCTTT.

In its sample, this clone was seen a few times. The rearrangement uses TRBV29-1 and TRBJ2-1; D is perhaps TRBD1 (6 bases). Germline assignment: CDR1 SQVTM and CDR2 ANQGSEA. The CDR3 runs to 13 residues. Trimming cost V 4 bases and J 6 bases, with 13 bases left between them. CDR3 DNA: TGCAGCGTTGTAACAGGGATCGGCAATGAGCAGTTCTTC. This codes for CSVVTGIGNEQFF.

Notes on this clone: Other DNA sequences within the sample encode an identical CDR3. The chain recombines TRBV29-1 with TRBJ2-7, with 7 bases aligning to TRBD1. CDR3 length equals 12 residues. Germline values: CDR1 SQVTM, CDR2 ANQGSEA. After removal of 6 bases from V and 3 bases from J, the junction contained 5 bases not matched to a gene. CDR3 DNA sequence: TGCAGCGTCGCCGGGACAGACTACGAGCAGTACTTC. Its protein product is CSVAGTDYEQYF.

The gene calls are TRBV11-1 and TRBJ2-7; D not resolved. The germline V gene has CDR1 SGHAT and CDR2 FQDESV (reference sequence). This CDR3 is 13 amino acids long. V gave up 3 bases and J gave up 7 bases, with 13 bases separating them. The CDR3 DNA is TGTGCCAGCAGCTTTGAAAACCACAAAGAGCAGTACTTC. Protein sequence: CASSFENHKEQYF.

In this sample, this clone turned up once. This chain links TRBV30 with TRBJ1-1; D remains ambiguous. Germline-derived CDR1 and CDR2 are GTSNPN and SVGIG (reference sequence). The CDR3 runs 12 residues. The V and J ends lost 0 bases and 8 bases respectively, with 10 bases between them. The CDR3 DNA reads as TGTGCCTGGAGTGTAAACAGTTGGGAAGCTTTCTTT. It specifies CAWSVNSWEAFF.

The chain uses TRBV7-9 and TRBJ1-5; D is uncertain. V was pared by 5 bases and J by 2 bases, with 13 bases between. The length of the CDR3 is 15 residues. The germline V gene encodes CDR1 SEHNR and CDR2 FQNEAQ (reference sequence). CDR3 coding DNA: TGTGCCAGCAGCCCCCTCGAGGGTGGCAATCAGCCCCAGCATTTT. This gives the protein CASSPLEGGNQPQHF.

This sequence joins TRBV19 and TRBJ2-5, with D perhaps matching TRBD2 (5 bases). From germline, CDR1 is LNHDA and CDR2 SQIVND (reference sequence). The V and J ends lost 5 bases and 2 bases respectively, with 12 bases between them. CDR3 size: 14 residues. This chain's CDR3 is CASSSRTVQETQYF. CDR3 DNA: TGTGCCAGTAGTTCCCGGACTGTTCAAGAGACCCAGTACTTC.

Notes on this clone: A much larger clonotype is one base distant, so this may be a read error. The chain couples TRBV5-1 to TRBJ2-2, with unresolved D. With 1 base removed from V and 3 bases from J, the gap between germline ends came to 1 base. Per the germline V gene, CDR1 is SGHRS and CDR2 is YFSETQ. The CDR3 has 12 residues. CDR3 DNA: TGCGCCAGCAGCTTGTACACCGGGGAGCTGTTTTTT. This encodes CASSLYTGELFF.

DNA of the CDR3: TGCAGCGTCTCCCTTCTCGACAGGAACTATGGCTACACCTTC. Translation gives CSVSLLDRNYGYTF. The chain uses TRBV29-1 and TRBJ1-2; TRBD1 is a possible D gene (6 bases). Germline V CDR1 and CDR2: SQVTM, ANQGSEA. The germline V and J ends were trimmed by 6 bases and 2 bases, with 16 bases remaining between them. The CDR3 runs to 14 residues.

This clone was seen repeatedly, ten times or more. The rearrangement links TRBV4-1 to TRBJ1-2; 8 bases agree with TRBD1. CDR3 length equals 15 residues. Germline V gene lookup returns CDR1 MGHRA and CDR2 YSYEKL. The V and J ends lost 0 bases and 3 bases, in that order; junction bases with no gene match: 3. CDR3 loop: CASSQDVTGDYGYTF. Here the CDR3 DNA reads TGCGCCAGCAGCCAAGATGTGACAGGGGACTATGGCTACACCTTC.

The chain uses TRBV9 and TRBJ1-2; 7 nucleotides match TRBD1. Germline V gene sequence: CDR1 SGDLS, CDR2 YYNGEE. V gave up 5 bases and J gave up 5 bases; unmatched junction bases: 6. The CDR3 is 13 amino acids. The CDR3 region is CASRTGSAYGYTF. CDR3 in DNA: TGTGCCAGCAGGACAGGGTCCGCATATGGCTACACCTTC.